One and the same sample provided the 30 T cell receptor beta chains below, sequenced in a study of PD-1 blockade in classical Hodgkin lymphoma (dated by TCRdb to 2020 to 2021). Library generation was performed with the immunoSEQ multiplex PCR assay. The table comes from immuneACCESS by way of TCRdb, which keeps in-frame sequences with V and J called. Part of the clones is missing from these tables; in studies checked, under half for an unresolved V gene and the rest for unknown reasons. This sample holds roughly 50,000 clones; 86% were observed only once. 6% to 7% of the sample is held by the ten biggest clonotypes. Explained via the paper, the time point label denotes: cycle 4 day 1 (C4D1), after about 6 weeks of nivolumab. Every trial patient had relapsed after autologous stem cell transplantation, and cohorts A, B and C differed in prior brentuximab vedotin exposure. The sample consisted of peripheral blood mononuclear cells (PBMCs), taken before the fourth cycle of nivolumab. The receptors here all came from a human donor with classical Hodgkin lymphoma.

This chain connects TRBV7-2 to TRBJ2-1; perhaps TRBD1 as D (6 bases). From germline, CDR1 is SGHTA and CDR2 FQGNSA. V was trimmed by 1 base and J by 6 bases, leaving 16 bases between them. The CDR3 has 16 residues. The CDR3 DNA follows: TGTGCCAGCAGCTTAGTCGGGACACAAGTCTTCAATGAGCAGTTCTTC. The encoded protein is CASSLVGTQVFNEQFF.

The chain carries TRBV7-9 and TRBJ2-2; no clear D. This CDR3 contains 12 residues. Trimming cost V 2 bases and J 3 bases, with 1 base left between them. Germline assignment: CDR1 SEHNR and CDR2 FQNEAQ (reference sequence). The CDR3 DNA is TGTGCCAGCAGCTTACACACCGGGGAGCTGTTTTTT. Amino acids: CASSLHTGELFF.

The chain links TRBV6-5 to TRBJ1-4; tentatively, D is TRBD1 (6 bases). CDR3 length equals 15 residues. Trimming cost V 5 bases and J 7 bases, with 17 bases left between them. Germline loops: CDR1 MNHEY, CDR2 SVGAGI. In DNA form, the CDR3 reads TGTGCCAGCAGTCCACGGACAGCTAGAGGTGAAAAACTGTTTTTT. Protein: CASSPRTARGEKLFF.

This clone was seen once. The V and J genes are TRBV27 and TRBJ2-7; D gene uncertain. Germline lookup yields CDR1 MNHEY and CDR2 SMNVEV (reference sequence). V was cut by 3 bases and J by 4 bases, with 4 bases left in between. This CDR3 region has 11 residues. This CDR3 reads CASSLRYEQYF. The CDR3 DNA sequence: TGTGCCAGCAGTTTGAGGTACGAGCAGTACTTC.

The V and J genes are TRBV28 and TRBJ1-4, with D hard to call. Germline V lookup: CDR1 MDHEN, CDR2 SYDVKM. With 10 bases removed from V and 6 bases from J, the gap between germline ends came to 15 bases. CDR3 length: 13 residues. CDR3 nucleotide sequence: TGTGCCACCAGGTCCCCAGGTGATGAAAAACTGTTTTTT. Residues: CATRSPGDEKLFF.

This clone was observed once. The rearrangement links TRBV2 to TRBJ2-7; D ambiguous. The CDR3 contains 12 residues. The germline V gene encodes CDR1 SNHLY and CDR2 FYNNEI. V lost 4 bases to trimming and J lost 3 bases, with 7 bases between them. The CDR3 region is CASSGPVYEQYF. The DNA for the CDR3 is TGTGCCAGCAGTGGACCAGTCTACGAGCAGTACTTC.

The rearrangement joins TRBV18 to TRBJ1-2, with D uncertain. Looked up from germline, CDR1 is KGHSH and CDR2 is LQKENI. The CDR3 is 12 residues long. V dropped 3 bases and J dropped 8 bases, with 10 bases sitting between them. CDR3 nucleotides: TGTGCCAGCTCACCGGGGAGGGAAGGCTACACCTTC. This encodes CASSPGREGYTF.

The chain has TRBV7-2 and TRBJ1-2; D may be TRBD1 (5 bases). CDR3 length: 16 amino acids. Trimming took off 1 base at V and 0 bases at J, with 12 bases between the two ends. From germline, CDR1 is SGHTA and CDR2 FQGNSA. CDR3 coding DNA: TGTGCCAGCAGCTTAGAGACGGGACCAGCTAACTATGGCTACACCTTC. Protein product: CASSLETGPANYGYTF.

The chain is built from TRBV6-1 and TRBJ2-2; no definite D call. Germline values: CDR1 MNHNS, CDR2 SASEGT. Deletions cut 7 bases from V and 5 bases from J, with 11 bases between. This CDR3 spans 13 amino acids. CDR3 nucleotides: TGTGCCAGCATCGTGAGGTGGACCGGGGAGCTGTTTTTT. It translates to CASIVRWTGELFF.

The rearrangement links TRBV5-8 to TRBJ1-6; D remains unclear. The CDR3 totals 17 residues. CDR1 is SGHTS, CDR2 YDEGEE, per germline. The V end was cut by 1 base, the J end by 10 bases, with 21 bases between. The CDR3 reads CASSLRRLGSRDSPLHF. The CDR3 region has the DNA TGTGCCAGCAGCTTGCGACGTCTAGGGTCCCGAGACTCACCCCTCCACTTT.

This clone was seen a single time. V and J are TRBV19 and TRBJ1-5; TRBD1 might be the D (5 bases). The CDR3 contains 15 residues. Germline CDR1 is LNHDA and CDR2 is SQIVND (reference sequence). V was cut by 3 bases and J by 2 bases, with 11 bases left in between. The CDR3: CASSIWGPGNQPQHF. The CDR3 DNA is TGTGCCAGTAGTATCTGGGGACCTGGCAATCAGCCCCAGCATTTT.

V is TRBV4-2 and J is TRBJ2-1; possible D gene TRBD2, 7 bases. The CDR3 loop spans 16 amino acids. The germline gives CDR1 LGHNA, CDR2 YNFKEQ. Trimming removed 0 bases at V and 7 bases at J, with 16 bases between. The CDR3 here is CASSQDPGGSGNEQFF. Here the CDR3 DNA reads TGTGCCAGCAGCCAAGACCCGGGGGGCTCAGGGAATGAGCAGTTCTTC.

This chain's CDR3 is CASSIGINEKLFF. The CDR3 bases are TGTGCCAGTAGTATAGGCATCAATGAAAAACTGTTTTTT. The V and J genes are TRBV19 and TRBJ1-4; D is unresolved. There are 13 residues in the CDR3. The ends were cut back, 1 base at V and 5 bases at J, with 5 bases in the middle. CDR1 is LNHDA, CDR2 SQIVND, per germline (reference sequence).

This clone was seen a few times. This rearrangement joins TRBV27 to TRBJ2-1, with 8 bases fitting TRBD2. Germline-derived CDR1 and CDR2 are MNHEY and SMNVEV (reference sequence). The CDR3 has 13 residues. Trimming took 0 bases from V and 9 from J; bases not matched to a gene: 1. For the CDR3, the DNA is TGTGCCAGCAGTTTATCAGCGGGGGTTGAGCAGTTCTTC. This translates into CASSLSAGVEQFF.

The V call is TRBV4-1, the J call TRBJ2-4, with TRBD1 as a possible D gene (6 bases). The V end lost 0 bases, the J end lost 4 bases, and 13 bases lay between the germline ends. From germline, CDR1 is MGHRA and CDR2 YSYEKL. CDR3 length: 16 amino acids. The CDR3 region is CASSQERAQGKNIQYF. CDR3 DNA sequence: TGCGCCAGCAGCCAAGAGAGGGCACAGGGTAAAAACATTCAGTACTTC.

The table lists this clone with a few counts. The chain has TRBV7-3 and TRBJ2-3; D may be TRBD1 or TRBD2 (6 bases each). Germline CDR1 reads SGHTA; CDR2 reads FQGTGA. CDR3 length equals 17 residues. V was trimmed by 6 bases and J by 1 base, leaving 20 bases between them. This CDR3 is CASSASRFGGRTDTQYF. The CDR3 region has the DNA TGTGCCAGCAGTGCGAGCCGCTTTGGGGGGCGCACAGATACGCAGTATTTT.

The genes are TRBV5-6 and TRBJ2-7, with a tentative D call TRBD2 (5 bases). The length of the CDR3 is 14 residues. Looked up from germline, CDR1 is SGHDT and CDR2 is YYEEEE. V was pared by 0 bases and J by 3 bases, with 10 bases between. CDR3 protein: CASSLDGINYEQYF. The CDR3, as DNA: TGTGCCAGCAGCTTGGACGGGATTAACTACGAGCAGTACTTC.

The CDR3 bases are TGTGCCAGCAGCCCGGCACGGGGGAACTTCTATAATTCACCCCTCCACTTT. This sequence encodes CASSPARGNFYNSPLHF. The chain joins TRBV5-4 to TRBJ1-6; D possibly corresponds to TRBD1 (5 bases). Trimming cost V 4 bases and J 3 bases, with 17 bases left between them. CDR3 size: 17 residues. Germline CDR1 reads SGHNT; CDR2 reads YYREEE (reference sequence).

The CDR3 region is CASSQEYGGPGLGVGYEQYF. DNA of the CDR3: TGTGCCAGCAGCCAAGAATATGGGGGGCCGGGACTCGGCGTGGGCTACGAGCAGTACTTC. This rearrangement joins TRBV14 to TRBJ2-7; D possibly matches TRBD1 or TRBD2 (6 bases each). The CDR3 consists of 20 residues. The germline gives CDR1 SGHDN, CDR2 FVKESK. Trimming shortened V by 0 bases and J by 3 bases, and 27 bases separated the two germline ends. The full variable domain, in which reference TRBV14 and TRBJ2-7 provide the parts outside the CDR3, is EAGVTQFPSHSVIEKGQTVTLRCDPISGHDNLYWYRRVMGKEIKFLLHFVKESKQDESGMPNNRFLAERTGGTYSTLKVQPAELEDSGVYFCASSQEYGGPGLGVGYEQYFGPGTRLTVT.

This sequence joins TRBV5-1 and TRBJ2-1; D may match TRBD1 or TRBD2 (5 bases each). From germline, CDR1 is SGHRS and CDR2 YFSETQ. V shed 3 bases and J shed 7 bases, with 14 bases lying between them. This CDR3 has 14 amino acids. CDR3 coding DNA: TGCGCCAGCAGCTCCCGGGACGGTTCAAATGAGCAGTTCTTC. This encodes CASSSRDGSNEQFF.

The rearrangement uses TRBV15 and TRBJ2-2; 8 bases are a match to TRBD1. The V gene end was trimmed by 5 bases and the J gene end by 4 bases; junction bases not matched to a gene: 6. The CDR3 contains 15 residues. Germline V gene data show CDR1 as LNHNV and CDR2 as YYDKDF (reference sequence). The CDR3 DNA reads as TGTGCCACCAGCGTGGACAGGGTGGTCACCGGGGAGCTGTTTTTT. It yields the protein CATSVDRVVTGELFF.

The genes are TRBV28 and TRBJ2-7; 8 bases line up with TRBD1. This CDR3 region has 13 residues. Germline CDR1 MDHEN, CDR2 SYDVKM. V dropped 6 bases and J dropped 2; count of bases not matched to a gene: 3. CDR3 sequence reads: CASRPGGPYEQYF. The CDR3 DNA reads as TGTGCCAGCAGGCCAGGGGGCCCCTACGAGCAGTACTTC.

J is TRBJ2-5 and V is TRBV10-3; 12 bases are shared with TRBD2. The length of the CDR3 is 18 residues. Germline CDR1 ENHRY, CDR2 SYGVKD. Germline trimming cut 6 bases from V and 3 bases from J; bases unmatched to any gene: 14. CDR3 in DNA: TGTGCCATCAGCCGCCGACTAGCGGGAGAGAATAAAAAAGAGACCCAGTACTTC. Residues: CAISRRLAGENKKETQYF.

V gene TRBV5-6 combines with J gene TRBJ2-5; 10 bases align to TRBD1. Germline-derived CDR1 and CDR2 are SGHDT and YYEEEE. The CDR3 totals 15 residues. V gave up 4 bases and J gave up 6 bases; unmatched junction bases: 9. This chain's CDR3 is CASSSIGTGVKTQYF. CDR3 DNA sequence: TGTGCCAGCAGCAGTATCGGGACAGGGGTGAAGACCCAGTACTTC.

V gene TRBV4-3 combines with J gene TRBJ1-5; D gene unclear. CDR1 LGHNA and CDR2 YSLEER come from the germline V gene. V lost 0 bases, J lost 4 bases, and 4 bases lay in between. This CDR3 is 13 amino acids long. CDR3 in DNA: TGCGCCAGCAGCCAAGATATGAATCAGCCCCAGCATTTT. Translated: CASSQDMNQPQHF.

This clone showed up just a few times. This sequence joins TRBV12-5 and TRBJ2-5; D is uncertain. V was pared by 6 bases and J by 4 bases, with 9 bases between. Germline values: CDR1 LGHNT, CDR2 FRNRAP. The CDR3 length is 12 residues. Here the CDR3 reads CASGPTAETQYF. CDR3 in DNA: TGTGCTAGTGGACCCACTGCAGAGACCCAGTACTTC.

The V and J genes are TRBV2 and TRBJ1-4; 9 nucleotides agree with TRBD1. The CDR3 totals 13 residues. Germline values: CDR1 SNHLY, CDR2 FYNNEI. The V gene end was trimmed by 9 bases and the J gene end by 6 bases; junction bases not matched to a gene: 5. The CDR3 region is CASTGGRDEKLFF. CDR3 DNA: TGTGCCAGTACAGGGGGCCGGGATGAAAAACTGTTTTTT.

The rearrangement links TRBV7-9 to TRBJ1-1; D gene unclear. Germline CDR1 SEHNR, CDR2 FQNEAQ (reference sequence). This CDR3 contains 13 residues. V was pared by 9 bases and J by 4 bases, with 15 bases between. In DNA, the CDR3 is TGTGCCAGGACTCCCCTGAGTAGCACTGAAGCTTTCTTT. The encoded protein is CARTPLSSTEAFF.

The CDR3 sequence is CASSEVERGATTDTQYF. The CDR3 coding sequence is TGTGCCAGCAGTGAAGTAGAGCGGGGGGCCACCACAGATACGCAGTATTTT. This chain uses TRBV6-1 with TRBJ2-3, with 9 bases fitting TRBD2. The length of the CDR3 is 17 residues. The J segment lost 2 bases and the V segment lost 1 base, leaving 7 bases of the junction unmatched. CDR1 and CDR2 from the germline V gene are MNHNS and SASEGT.

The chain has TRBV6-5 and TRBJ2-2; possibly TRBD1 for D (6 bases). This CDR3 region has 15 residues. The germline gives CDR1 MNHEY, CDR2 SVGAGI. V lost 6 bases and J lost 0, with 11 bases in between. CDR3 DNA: TGTGCCAGCAGCACAGGGACATCGAACACCGGGGAGCTGTTTTTT. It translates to CASSTGTSNTGELFF.